This T cell receptor (beta chain) stems from a study of T cells in Graves' hyperthyroidism and ophthalmopathy. Whole-study findings and limits: Blood also held most thyroid clonotypes expanded beyond 0.001.

Looked up from germline, CDR1 is SGHRS and CDR2 is YFSETQ. This CDR3 comprises 13 residues. V was clipped by 4 bases and J by 5 bases, with 12 bases between them. It was uncontrolled infection, other autoimmune disease, pregnancy or lactation that excluded patients. It was at first hyperthyroidism diagnosis, before any ophthalmopathy symptoms, that the blood sample was taken. The PBMCs had their origin in roughly 9.8 ml of fresh peripheral blood. This clonotype was found many times. The antigen is undetermined. There were TCR beta CDR3 regions amplified from RNA transcripts. Primed by the HTBI set, a first-round RT-PCR was run on the TCR CDR3. TCRdb processed the multiplex PCR reads anew with MiXCR; each CDR3 protein has one entry. The sample lists 250,000 or so distinct CDR3 sequences; approximately 15% were seen once.

The TCR sequence derives from a middle-aged woman with Graves' hyperthyroidism that later progressed to Graves' ophthalmopathy. The genes are TRBV5-1 and TRBJ2-5; no definite D call. Sequencing was performed on blood. The chain's CDR3 is CASSHGRVETQYF. DNA for the CDR3: TGCGCCAGCAGCCACGGTAGGGTCGAGACCCAGTACTTC.